Listed below are T cell receptor beta chains from one sample, sequenced in a study of blood T cells in healthy people across ages. TCRdb reanalysed the 5' RACE reads using MiXCR and keeps one entry per CDR3 protein. The data contain fewer than 800,000 distinct CDR3 sequences, 45% to 50% of them singletons. Sequencing input: blood. These receptors all stem from an older woman in good health. Both conserved end residues are part of each CDR3. A D gene is named only where the DNA matches it firmly. The listing skips clone size in some rows; elsewhere it reads once, few, many or a size class.

V	D	size	J	DNA	CDR3
TRBV6-1	-	few	TRBJ2-7	TGTGCCACTGATACTAGATACTACGAGCAGTACTTC	CATDTRYYEQYF
TRBV7-9	TRBD2	-	TRBJ2-5	TGTGCCAGCAGCGCAAGAGGGGTGACTAGCGGTACTCAAGAGACCCAGTACTTC	CASSARGVTSGTQETQYF
TRBV10-3	TRBD1	-	TRBJ1-4	TGTGCCATCAGGGGACAGTCTAAGGAAAAACTGTTTTTT	CAIRGQSKEKLFF
TRBV7-6	TRBD1	-	TRBJ2-5	TGTGCCAGCAGCTCCTCCGGGACAGGGGGCTTCAATGAGCAGTACTTC	CASSSSGTGGFNEQYF
TRBV7-9	-	few	TRBJ1-2	TGTGCCAGCAGCGGACAGCAGAACTATGGCTACACCTTC	CASSGQQNYGYTF
TRBV10-3	TRBD2	-	TRBJ2-2	TGTGCCATCAGCCTCTCTCGGACTAGGCAGGGCACCGGGGAGCTGTTTTTT	CAISLSRTRQGTGELFF
TRBV4-2	-	-	TRBJ1-4	TGTGCCAGCAGCCAAGATCCCGCCGAAAAACTGTTTTTT	CASSQDPAEKLFF
TRBV7-2	TRBD2	-	TRBJ2-3	TGTGCCAGCAGCTGGGGCGGAGCGGGAGCGGATACGCAGTATTTT	CASSWGGAGADTQYF
TRBV27	-	few	TRBJ2-2	TGTGCCAGCAGTGCCGGGCGTCCCGGGGAGCTGTTTTTT	CASSAGRPGELFF
TRBV6-5	-	-	TRBJ2-7	TGTGCCAGCAGCCCCGATCACAGGGAGACCCTGTACTTC	CASSPDHRETLYF
TRBV20-1	TRBD2	few	TRBJ2-3	TGCAGTGCTAGGGCCCGACTAGCGGGAGATCTAGATACGCAGTATTTT	CSARARLAGDLDTQYF
TRBV12-3/TRBV12-4	TRBD1	many	TRBJ2-3	TGTGCCAGCAGTCCCTCAGGGGGCGCAGATACGCAGTATTTT	CASSPSGGADTQYF
TRBV9	-	-	TRBJ2-1	TGTGCCAGCAGCGTGAGCCTATACAATGAGCAGTTCTTC	CASSVSLYNEQFF
TRBV4-1	-	-	TRBJ1-2	TGCGCCAGCAGCCAAGATCGGATGGGCTACACCTTC	CASSQDRMGYTF
TRBV20-1	-	-	TRBJ1-5	TGCAGTGCCGCTCCCTTCAGGGTCATGGATCAGCCCCAGCATTTT	CSAAPFRVMDQPQHF
TRBV30	-	-	TRBJ1-5	TGTGCCTGGAGTGCGTCGGCAGGATTCAATCAGCCCCAGCATTTT	CAWSASAGFNQPQHF
TRBV29-1	-	few	TRBJ2-1	TGCAGCGGGGGGACGCAACAGTTCTTC	CSGGTQQFF
TRBV7-2	-	-	TRBJ2-1	TGTGCCAGCAGCTTAGCGCTACTAGCCTATGAGCAGTTCTTC	CASSLALLAYEQFF
TRBV28	TRBD1	-	TRBJ2-5	TGTGCCAGCAGTAGACAGGGGGCTGGGACCCAGTACTTC	CASSRQGAGTQYF
TRBV7-2	TRBD2	-	TRBJ2-1	TGTGCCAGCAGCTTCACTAGCGGGAGGGCTAGTAGAAATGAGCAGTTCTTC	CASSFTSGRASRNEQFF
TRBV6-6	TRBD2	-	TRBJ2-2	TGTGCCAGCAAAGGACTAGCGGGAGGTCCCGGGGAGCTGTTTTTT	CASKGLAGGPGELFF
TRBV6-2/TRBV6-3	-	-	TRBJ2-4	TGTGCCAGCCTTGCTGGGGCCGGCCGAGCCAAAAACATTCAGTACTTC	CASLAGAGRAKNIQYF
TRBV20-1	-	few	TRBJ2-3	TGCAGTGCTAGAGATTTGGGAGGGGGCCCAGATACGCAGTATTTT	CSARDLGGGPDTQYF
TRBV12-3/TRBV12-4	-	many	TRBJ2-1	TGTGCCAGCGGACGCGGCTCCTACAATGAGCAGTTCTTC	CASGRGSYNEQFF
TRBV2	TRBD1	-	TRBJ2-6	TGTGCCAGCAGGGGGACAGACTCTGGGGCCAACGTCCTGACTTTC	CASRGTDSGANVLTF